This TCR beta chain was profiled in a study of blood T cell repertoires in COVID-19. The repertoire was sequenced with immunoSEQ multiplex PCR; TCRdb's copy has only in-frame clones and lacks some. The sample consists of more than 100,000 clones, 75% to 90% of them appearing once. The sequenced sample was peripheral blood. The sequence derives from a human donor in a cohort sampled during active COVID-19.

CDR3 region: CASSQDRTSGFVQYF. The DNA for the CDR3 is TGTGCCAGCAGCCAAGATCGGACTAGCGGGTTCGTGCAGTACTTC. The chain carries TRBV3-1 (or the pseudogene TRBV3-2) and TRBJ2-7; 11 bases align to TRBD2. This CDR3 has 15 residues. The ends lost 0 bases at V and 9 bases at J; junction bases unmatched: 7. The germline V gene has CDR1 LGHDT and CDR2 YNNKEL (reference sequence).